Below, 10 T cell receptor beta chains from the same sample are listed, as sequenced in a study of blood T cell repertoires in COVID-19. Assay: immunoSEQ multiplex PCR; the TCRdb copy retains only in-frame clones and omits some. The table includes 100,000 to 150,000 clones, 80% to 95% detected once. Sequencing was carried out using peripheral blood. The receptors stem from a man aged 50 to 60 with COVID-19, enrolled during active disease.

This chain connects TRBV18 to TRBJ1-1; TRBD1 aligns across 7 bases. The V segment lost 3 bases and the J segment 4 bases; nucleotides outside the gene matches: 11. CDR3 length equals 16 residues. CDR1 and CDR2 from the germline V gene are KGHSH and LQKENI. In DNA, the CDR3 is TGTGCCAGCTCACCCGACCGACAGGGATGGAGCACTGAAGCTTTCTTT. The encoded protein is CASSPDRQGWSTEAFF.

V gene TRBV10-1 combines with J gene TRBJ2-5, with D unclear. V lost 3 bases and J lost 2, with 7 bases in between. CDR1 and CDR2 (germline): WNHNN, SYGVQD (reference sequence). This CDR3 is 13 amino acids long. In DNA form, the CDR3 reads TGCGCCAGCAGTGATGCACAGCAAGAGACCCAGTACTTC. Its protein is CASSDAQQETQYF.

The CDR3 reads CSVKEMGTSSEQYF. Written as DNA, the CDR3 is TGCAGCGTCAAGGAAATGGGTACTAGCTCCGAGCAGTACTTC. The rearrangement links TRBV29-1 to TRBJ2-7; weak D call: TRBD2 (6 bases). Germline CDR1 SQVTM, CDR2 ANQGSEA. Trimming took off 6 bases at V and 6 bases at J, with 21 bases between the two ends. CDR3 size: 14 residues.

This sequence joins TRBV5-1 and TRBJ2-1, with TRBD2 matching over 9 bases. CDR1 SGHRS and CDR2 YFSETQ come from the germline V gene. The CDR3 is 14 amino acids. Losses at the gene ends were 6 bases for V and 10 bases for J; bases not matched to a gene: 11. The CDR3: CASTPGTSFGEQFF. The CDR3 bases are TGCGCCAGCACCCCCGGGACTAGCTTTGGGGAGCAGTTCTTC.

CDR3 sequence (DNA): TGTGCCACTGACAGGGGTCCAAACACCGGGGAGCTGTTTTTT. As protein: CATDRGPNTGELFF. The V gene is TRBV9, the J gene TRBJ2-2; 8 nucleotides match TRBD1. V was clipped by 9 bases and J by 2 bases; unmatched bases: 6. The germline gives CDR1 SGDLS, CDR2 YYNGEE. The CDR3 is made up of 14 amino acids.

The chain uses TRBV18 and TRBJ2-1; D gene ambiguous. V lost 6 bases to trimming and J lost 4 bases, with 10 bases between them. The CDR3 spans 13 residues. Per germline, CDR1 KGHSH and CDR2 LQKENI. As DNA, the CDR3 is TGTGCCAGCTCGCCCGGAGCGTACAATGAGCAGTTCTTC. It encodes CASSPGAYNEQFF. The full variable domain, rest sourced from reference TRBV18 and TRBJ2-1, is NAGVMQNPRHLVRRRGQEARLRCSPMKGHSHVYWYRQLPEEGLKFMVYLQKENIIDESGMPKERFSAEFPKEGPSILRIQQVVRGDSAAYFCASSPGAYNEQFFGPGTRLTVL.

The chain recombines TRBV30 with TRBJ1-2; D is unresolved. Germline V CDR1 and CDR2: GTSNPN, SVGIG (reference sequence). V was shortened by 6 bases and J by 2 bases, with 19 bases between the two germline ends. The CDR3 runs to 15 residues. The CDR3 region has the DNA TGTGCCTGCCGGAGGTCCCTGAGATGGAACTATGGCTACACCTTC. This gives the protein CACRRSLRWNYGYTF.

V and J are TRBV4-2 and TRBJ2-7, with 11 positions matching TRBD2. The CDR3 length is 18 residues. V lost 0 bases to trimming and J lost 2 bases; unmatched junction nucleotides: 9. CDR1 is LGHNA, CDR2 YNFKEQ, per germline. The CDR3 loop is CASSQDVSTSGTTYEQYF. DNA for the CDR3: TGTGCCAGCAGCCAAGATGTATCGACTAGCGGGACAACCTACGAGCAGTACTTC.

The chain has TRBV11-2 and TRBJ2-5; 8 bases align to TRBD2. Germline trimming cut 1 base from V and 5 bases from J; bases unmatched to any gene: 6. CDR3 length: 15 amino acids. Per germline, CDR1 SGHAT and CDR2 FQNNGV. CDR3 nucleotide sequence: TGTGCCAGCAGCTTAGGAGCGGGAGACGGGGAGACCCAGTACTTC. It is translated as CASSLGAGDGETQYF.

This clone appeared once. The chain is built from TRBV28 and TRBJ2-5, with TRBD2 matching 8 bases. Germline CDR1 MDHEN, CDR2 SYDVKM. This CDR3 has 14 residues. V shed 4 bases and J 4 bases; nucleotides not matched to a gene: 5. CDR3 in amino acids: CASSSAGTRETQYF. CDR3 nucleotides: TGTGCCAGCAGTTCTGCCGGGACTAGAGAGACCCAGTACTTC. Using reference TRBV28 and TRBJ2-5 for the parts outside the CDR3, the full variable domain is DVKVTQSSRYLVKRTGEKVFLECVQDMDHENMFWYRQDPGLGLRLIYFSYDVKMKEKGDIPEGYSVSREKKERFSLILESASTNQTSMYLCASSSAGTRETQYFGPGTRLLVL.